This entry features one TCR beta chain sequence. Antigen unknown. This entry is derived from a study of monozygotic twins with inflammatory bowel disease. This CDR3 is 14 amino acids long. CDR1 MGHRA and CDR2 YSYEKL come from the germline V gene. UMIs that had a 6-nucleotide sample barcode were put in using template switching. From its re-call of the 5' RACE reads, TCRdb lists each CDR3 protein once, without DNA. Its listing shows more than 120,000 distinct CDR3 sequences. General observations from the study: Repertoires of patients may have been made more variable by differing immunosuppressive treatments. TCRbeta diversity (inverse Simpson) was lower in IBD patients than in healthy co-twins.

The sequence was obtained from a human donor with ulcerative colitis or Crohn's disease, or a healthy co-twin of an affected twin (not recorded which). This chain joins TRBV4-1 and TRBJ2-3; TCRdb's assignment of TRBD1 cannot be checked, as there is no DNA. Material for sequencing was blood. CDR3 loop: CAGSLGGPVDTQYF.